This T cell receptor beta chain was observed in a study of shared clonotypes between healthy human individuals. Study conclusions and caveats: In having few donors, the study represented limited genetic and exposure-history diversity. It was the non-shared clonotypes that had lower generation probabilities than clonotypes shared by all four donors.

CDR1 and CDR2 from the germline V gene are SGHDT and YYEEEE. The CDR3 loop spans 15 amino acids. The V segment lost 4 bases and the J segment 0 bases; nucleotides outside the gene matches: 2. In the case of this clone: Its antigen is not known.

Only in-frame clones appear in the TCRdb table, and some are missing; sequencing was by immunoSEQ multiplex PCR. The sample lists some 2,100,000 clones; approximately 94% were seen once. Naive CD4+ cells were CD45RA-selected; the remaining cells were memory. The sequence derives from a man aged 18 to 30 in good health. The V call is TRBV5-6, the J call TRBJ2-3; 10 bases align to TRBD2. The material sequenced was naive CD4+ T cells sorted from blood. Specified subset: CD45RA+ positively selected. The DNA for the CDR3 is TGTGCCAGCAGCCCGACTAGCGGGAGCACAGATACGCAGTATTTT. This encodes CASSPTSGSTDTQYF.